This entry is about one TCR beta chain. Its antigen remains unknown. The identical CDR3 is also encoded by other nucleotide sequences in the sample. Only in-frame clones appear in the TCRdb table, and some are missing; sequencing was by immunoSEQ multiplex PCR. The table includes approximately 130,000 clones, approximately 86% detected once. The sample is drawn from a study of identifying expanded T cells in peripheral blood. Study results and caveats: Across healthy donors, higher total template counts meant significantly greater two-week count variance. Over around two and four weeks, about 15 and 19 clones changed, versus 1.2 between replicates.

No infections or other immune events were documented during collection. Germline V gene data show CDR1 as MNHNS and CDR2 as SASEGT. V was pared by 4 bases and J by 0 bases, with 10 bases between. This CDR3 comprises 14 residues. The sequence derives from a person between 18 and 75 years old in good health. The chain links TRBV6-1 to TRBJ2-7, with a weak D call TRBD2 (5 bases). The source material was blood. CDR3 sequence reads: CASSGRTPSYEQYF. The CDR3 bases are TGTGCCAGCAGTGGGAGGACGCCCTCCTACGAGCAGTACTTC.